The T cell receptor beta chain described here comes from a study of T cells in Graves' hyperthyroidism and ophthalmopathy. Amplification of TCR beta CDR3 regions used RNA as the template. The HTBI set primed first-round TCR CDR3 RT-PCR. One entry per CDR3 protein, called by TCRdb with MiXCR from the multiplex PCR reads. The table shows almost 600,000 distinct CDR3 sequences, with around 13% occurring only once. Per the germline V gene, CDR1 is SGHNT and CDR2 is YENEEA. V was pared by 3 bases and J by 9 bases, with 10 bases of the junction left unmatched. This CDR3 spans 17 amino acids. The PBMCs had their origin in roughly 9.4 ml of fresh peripheral blood.

Sequenced: blood. The receptor was derived from a young woman with Graves' hyperthyroidism that later progressed to Graves' ophthalmopathy. This chain links TRBV11-3 with TRBJ2-1; 14 bases fit TRBD2. The CDR3 DNA sequence: TGTGCCAGCAGCTTGGGTCCGGGACTAGCGGGAGTTCCTGAGCAGTTCTTC. Residues: CASSLGPGLAGVPEQFF.